Given below is one T cell receptor beta chain in context. As yet, its antigen is unknown. This sample was included in a study of CD8 T cells in ankylosing spondylitis. J was trimmed by 6 bases and V by 6 bases; bases with no gene match: 9. Germline loops: CDR1 DFQATT, CDR2 SNEGSKA (reference sequence). The CDR3 has 13 residues. Researchers built TCR beta libraries using quantitative 5'-RACE with molecular barcodes. TCRdb independently ran MiXCR on the 5' RACE reads; one entry per CDR3 protein. The sample has 200,000 to 300,000 distinct CDR3 sequences, 30% to 40% seen once. The study, taken as a whole, reports: Some motif variants were previously reported in reactive arthritis synovial fluid and blood.

Sequences were obtained from blood, either unsorted or a sorted T cell fraction (not recorded which). The chain recombines TRBV20-1 with TRBJ2-3; 7 bases line up with TRBD1. The source of this sequence is a male donor with ankylosing spondylitis or in good health (not recorded which). CDR3 residues: CSAGQQFSDTQYF. DNA of the CDR3: TGCAGTGCGGGACAGCAATTTAGCGATACGCAGTATTTT.